These 27 T cell receptor beta chains originate from one sample sequenced in a study of CD8+CD57+ T cells in acquired aplastic anemia. The use of genomic DNA as template underpinned the TCR beta VDJ and CDR3 profiling. TCRdb independently ran MiXCR on the reads; one entry per CDR3 protein. The sample includes 90,000 to 130,000 distinct CDR3 sequences, around 49% of them seen just once. Sequencing used sorted CD4+, CD8+, or CD8+CD57+ T cells (not recorded which) from PBMCs. Receptors were obtained from a human donor in good health, serving as a control.

DNA for the CDR3: TGTGCCAGCAGCTTTAGTCTAGCGGGCTGGCGAGAGCAGTACTTC. It translates to CASSFSLAGWREQYF. V gene TRBV5-6 combines with J gene TRBJ2-7, with 8 bases aligning to TRBD2. Germline V gene sequence: CDR1 SGHDT, CDR2 YYEEEE. This CDR3 region has 15 residues. The V and J ends lost 2 bases and 7 bases, in that order; junction bases with no gene match: 11.

This clonotype has only a few counts. This sequence joins TRBV5-1 and TRBJ2-7, with a tentative D call TRBD1 (5 bases). This CDR3 region has 14 residues. In germline, CDR1 is SGHRS, CDR2 YFSETQ. With 1 base removed from V and 3 bases from J, the gap between germline ends came to 11 bases. As DNA, the CDR3 is TGCGCCAGCAGCTTGAGTCAGGGTGGCTACGAGCAGTACTTC. Its protein is CASSLSQGGYEQYF.

Concerning this clonotype itself: Without the conserved terminal phenylalanine or tryptophan, this CDR3 likely stems from a read error. The DNA is left out, because the CDR3 cannot be placed on it with certainty; the CDR3 is given as TCRdb lists it. The V gene is TRBV25-1, the J gene TRBJ1-4; no check of the table's D call, TRBD1, against the DNA was made. The CDR3 length equals 17 residues, ends included. Germline V lookup: CDR1 MGHDK, CDR2 SYGVNS. The CDR3 protein is CASSGTDRGSYEQYFGP.

This clonotype appeared many times. V gene TRBV7-9 combines with J gene TRBJ2-2; D not resolved. Germline assignment: CDR1 SEHNR and CDR2 FQNEAQ (reference sequence). Trimming shortened V by 6 bases and J by 5 bases, and 10 bases separated the two germline ends. The length of the CDR3 is 13 residues. CDR3 loop: CASSPKGTGELFF. As DNA, the CDR3 is TGTGCCAGCAGTCCGAAGGGAACCGGGGAGCTGTTTTTT.

A word on this clonotype: This may stem from a read error, because a much larger clone lies one nucleotide away. The V call is TRBV29-1, the J call TRBJ2-5, with D hard to call. The CDR3 is made up of 12 amino acids. Germline V gene lookup returns CDR1 SQVTM and CDR2 ANQGSEA. The CDR3 bases are TGCAGCGCTGAATATGTATCACTCGTAATTTTCTTC. Protein: CSAEYVSLVIFF.

This clonotype appeared many times. V gene TRBV4-3 combines with J gene TRBJ1-1; D uncertain. The length of the CDR3 is 15 residues. Germline lookup yields CDR1 LGHNA and CDR2 YSLEER. V gave up 3 bases and J gave up 4 bases, with 15 bases separating them. The CDR3 DNA follows: TGCGCCAGCAGCCAGGACGTTTTATTGGCCACTGAAGCTTTCTTT. Its protein is CASSQDVLLATEAFF.

This clonotype came up many times. The J gene is TRBJ1-2, the V gene TRBV9; no clear D gene. The CDR3 totals 12 residues. The ends were cut back, 2 bases at V and 6 bases at J, with 8 bases in the middle. Germline values: CDR1 SGDLS, CDR2 YYNGEE. The CDR3 loop is CASSVRRDGYTF. The CDR3 DNA sequence: TGTGCCAGCAGCGTCCGCAGAGATGGCTACACCTTC.

The CDR3 reads CASSTYGGSYEQYF. CDR3 nucleotides: TGTGCCAGCAGTACTTACGGGGGGTCCTACGAGCAGTACTTC. The chain carries TRBV6-1 and TRBJ2-7; TRBD2 matches 7 bases. V shed 5 bases, J shed 1 base, and the junction held 5 bases outside the gene matches. The CDR3 loop spans 14 amino acids. Germline V gives CDR1 MNHNS, CDR2 SASEGT.

The V and J genes are TRBV15 and TRBJ2-5, with 7 bases identical to TRBD1. Losses at the gene ends were 3 bases for V and 4 bases for J; bases not matched to a gene: 8. Germline lookup yields CDR1 LNHNV and CDR2 YYDKDF (reference sequence). The CDR3 has 15 amino acids. The CDR3 DNA reads TGTGCCACCAGCAGCGGAGACAGGGCTTTAGAGACCCAGTACTTC. Its translation: CATSSGDRALETQYF.

The chain couples TRBV30 to TRBJ2-3, with TRBD1 matching over 7 bases. In germline, CDR1 is GTSNPN, CDR2 SVGIG (reference sequence). Unmatched junction bases numbered 7, after V lost 0 bases and J lost 4 bases. The CDR3 totals 15 residues. Written as DNA, the CDR3 is TGTGCCTGGAGTGTACAGGGGCGGTTGGCAGATACGCAGTATTTT. Translated, it gives CAWSVQGRLADTQYF.

In its sample, this clonotype was seen many times. The chain links TRBV19 to TRBJ2-3, with D hard to call. The CDR3 length is 17 residues. Per the germline V gene, CDR1 is LNHDA and CDR2 is SQIVND (reference sequence). V lost 1 base and J 0 bases, leaving 14 bases between the germline ends. The CDR3 DNA sequence: TGTGCCAGTAGTATAGCCTCGACTGGTTCTAGCACAGATACGCAGTATTTT. This codes for CASSIASTGSSTDTQYF.

This clonotype was recorded many times. The DNA for the CDR3 is TGTGCCAGCAGCCAAGATGGCCAGACCCCTCTGAGAAACACCATATATTTT. Translated: CASSQDGQTPLRNTIYF. J is TRBJ1-3 and V is TRBV14; D unclear. V lost 0 bases to trimming and J lost 5 bases, with 17 bases between them. Germline-derived CDR1 and CDR2 are SGHDN and FVKESK. The CDR3 consists of 17 residues.

The chain links TRBV7-9 to TRBJ2-7; 8 bases match TRBD1. The germline V gene encodes CDR1 SEHNR and CDR2 FQNEAQ (reference sequence). The CDR3 consists of 13 residues. Trimming at V came to 7 bases and at J to 6 bases, leaving 8 bases not matched to a gene. CDR3 nucleotides: TGTGCCAGCACCGAGGCAGGGGGCGGCGAGCAGTACTTC. It is translated as CASTEAGGGEQYF.

In its sample, this clonotype was seen once. This chain connects TRBV15 to TRBJ2-5; 7 bases line up with TRBD2. Germline V lookup: CDR1 LNHNV, CDR2 YYDKDF (reference sequence). The CDR3 has 16 residues. The ends lost 0 bases at V and 2 bases at J; junction bases unmatched: 6. CDR3 in DNA: TGTGCCACCAGCAGAGATGGGGAGGGGACGCAAGAGACCCAGTACTTC. Its protein is CATSRDGEGTQETQYF. The variable domain in full, with the rest retrieved from reference TRBV15 and TRBJ2-5, is DAMVIQNPRYQVTQFGKPVTLSCSQTLNHNVMYWYQQKSSQAPKLLFHYYDKDFNNEADTPDNFQSRRPNTSFCFLDIRSPGLGDTAMYLCATSRDGEGTQETQYFGPGTRLLVL.

The chain combines TRBV6-1 with TRBJ1-2, with D tentatively TRBD1 (6 bases). The V gene lost 7 bases and the J gene lost 3 bases, with 21 bases spanning the gap. This CDR3 spans 16 amino acids. Germline assignment: CDR1 MNHNS and CDR2 SASEGT. The CDR3 nucleotides read TGTGCCAGCACGAACAGGGTCGCCCTTTCCCACTATGGCTACACCTTC. Protein: CASTNRVALSHYGYTF.

The table lists this clonotype with many counts. The J gene is TRBJ1-2, the V gene TRBV4-1, with 7 bases fitting TRBD1. V lost 4 bases to trimming and J lost 5 bases; unmatched junction nucleotides: 10. This CDR3 comprises 15 residues. Germline CDR1 and CDR2: MGHRA and YSYEKL. CDR3 DNA: TGCGCCAGCAGCCTCAGCGGCGACAGGGTTTATGGCTACACCTTC. Encoded protein: CASSLSGDRVYGYTF.

This clonotype was seen a handful of times. The J gene is TRBJ2-2, the V gene TRBV6-1, with D possibly matching TRBD1 (5 bases). The CDR3 runs to 17 residues. From germline, CDR1 is MNHNS and CDR2 SASEGT. Trimming cost V 7 bases and J 4 bases, with 22 bases left between them. CDR3 protein: CASTPVKDAGPTGELFF. In nucleotides, the CDR3 is TGTGCCAGCACCCCCGTTAAAGATGCAGGGCCCACCGGGGAGCTGTTTTTT.

The CDR3 bases are TGTGCCAGCAGCTTTGGCGAGGGAATAGGTGAAGCTTTCTTT. Amino acids: CASSFGEGIGEAFF. This sequence joins TRBV7-2 and TRBJ1-1; no clear D gene. Germline values: CDR1 SGHTA, CDR2 FQGNSA. The CDR3 has 14 residues. V lost 3 bases to trimming and J lost 7 bases, with 15 bases between them.

This clonotype was seen repeatedly, ten times or more. One end of the junction varies from germline; a read error may be responsible. The chain has TRBV4-3 and TRBJ2-7; D possibly corresponds to TRBD2 (5 bases). Per the germline V gene, CDR1 is LGHNA and CDR2 is YSLEER. The CDR3 runs to 14 residues. CDR3: CASSQGGLGDGQYF. CDR3 bases: TGTGCCAGCAGCCAAGGCGGGCTGGGCGACGGGCAGTACTTC.

The table lists this clonotype with many counts. This chain uses TRBV20-1 with TRBJ2-7; 7 bases are shared with TRBD1. Germline trimming cut 6 bases from V and 5 bases from J; bases unmatched to any gene: 10. The V gene's germline CDR1 is DFQATT and CDR2 SNEGSKA (reference sequence). This CDR3 is 13 amino acids long. The CDR3 protein is CSAHPRQGNEQYF. CDR3 DNA sequence: TGCAGTGCCCACCCGAGACAGGGAAACGAGCAGTACTTC.

This clonotype was counted ten times or more. J is TRBJ2-3 and V is TRBV6-1; D unclear. Germline V gene lookup returns CDR1 MNHNS and CDR2 SASEGT. Trimming stripped 4 bases from V and 0 bases from J, with 11 bases between. The CDR3 totals 15 residues. DNA for the CDR3: TGTGCCAGCAGTGGCCTGGATGGGAGCACAGATACGCAGTATTTT. Residues: CASSGLDGSTDTQYF.

At least ten counts were recorded for this clonotype. The genes are TRBV25-1 and TRBJ2-7, with unresolved D. Germline CDR1 is MGHDK and CDR2 is SYGVNS. The CDR3 runs to 13 residues. Trimming removed 5 bases from V and 2 bases from J, with 10 bases in between. CDR3 sequence reads: CASSWGNAYEQYF. The CDR3 DNA sequence: TGTGCCAGCAGTTGGGGTAACGCCTACGAGCAGTACTTC.

A single count supports this clonotype. The rearrangement links TRBV29-1 to TRBJ1-1; 10 nucleotides agree with TRBD1. After removal of 3 bases from V and 6 bases from J, the junction contained 4 bases not matched to a gene. Germline V lookup: CDR1 SQVTM, CDR2 ANQGSEA. CDR3 size: 13 residues. As DNA, the CDR3 is TGCAGCGTTGACGGACAGGGGGGCCCTGAAGCTTTCTTT. Protein product: CSVDGQGGPEAFF. The variable domain in full, completed from reference TRBV29-1 and TRBJ1-1, reads SAVISQKPSRDICQRGTSLTIQCQVDSQVTMMFWYRQQPGQSLTLIATANQGSEATYESGFVIDKFPISRPNLTFSTLTVSNMSPEDSSIYLCSVDGQGGPEAFFGQGTRLTVV.

Concerning this clonotype: A read error is possible here, since a much larger clone lies one base away. This chain connects TRBV9 to TRBJ2-1, with 9 bases lining up with TRBD2. Germline-derived CDR1 and CDR2 are SGDLS and YYNGEE. This CDR3 spans 15 amino acids. CDR3 protein: CASSSSGGSYNEQSF. CDR3 nucleotide sequence: TGTGCCAGCAGCAGTAGCGGGGGCTCCTACAATGAGCAGTCCTTC.

This clonotype was counted at least ten times. The chain employs TRBV24-1 and TRBJ2-5; D not certain. This CDR3 has 14 amino acids. V was pared by 2 bases and J by 4 bases, with 10 bases between. CDR1 and CDR2 from the germline V gene are KGHDR and SFDVKD. DNA for the CDR3: TGTGCCACCAGTGATTATCCAGAGACAGAGACCCAGTACTTC. Amino acid sequence: CATSDYPETETQYF.

Comments on this clonotype: This may be a read error, as it is one base from a much larger clone. CDR3 DNA: TGTGCCTGGAGTGCACCCTCTGGAAACACCATATATTTT. Protein product: CAWSAPSGNTIYF. J is TRBJ1-3 and V is TRBV30; no firm D call. V was trimmed by 1 base and J by 0 bases, leaving 4 bases between them. The CDR3 runs 13 residues. CDR1 GTSNPN and CDR2 SVGIG come from the germline V gene (reference sequence).

This clonotype has more than one count but fewer than ten. This rearrangement joins TRBV4-3 to TRBJ1-4; perhaps TRBD1 as D (6 bases). Germline V gene sequence: CDR1 LGHNA, CDR2 YSLEER. V was clipped by 4 bases and J by 6 bases, with 21 bases between them. The CDR3 totals 17 residues. The CDR3 reads CASSPLGGREDDEKLFF. In nucleotides, the CDR3 is TGCGCCAGCAGCCCCCTAGGGGGACGGGAGGATGATGAAAAACTGTTTTTT.